The rows below give T cell receptor beta chains drawn from one sample of a study of response to subunit inactivated influenza vaccine. TCRdb independently ran MiXCR on the RT-PCR reads; one entry per CDR3 protein. The table lists some 600,000 distinct CDR3 sequences, approximately 15% of them singletons, with 7.5% to 8% in the top ten. Sample: PBMCs from blood, taken around 15 days before vaccination. Receptor source: a man aged 50-60 years who received an inactivated influenza vaccine. The CDR3 runs from the conserved cysteine through the conserved F or W. Each record gives: J gene, V gene, clone size, D gene, CDR3 protein, CDR3 DNA. The D gene is left open where the match is weak. For some rows the clone size is stated as once, few or many, or as a class when expanded; others skip it.

j_gene: TRBJ2-1
v_gene: TRBV6-1
abundance: .
d_gene: TRBD2
CDR3aa: CASSEVTSGRYRYEQFF
CDR3nt: TGTGCCAGCAGTGAAGTGACTAGCGGGAGATATAGGTATGAGCAGTTCTTC

j_gene: TRBJ2-7
v_gene: TRBV29-1
abundance: .
d_gene: .
CDR3aa: CSVEEVRGSNEQYF
CDR3nt: TGCAGCGTTGAAGAAGTCAGGGGTTCCAACGAGCAGTACTTC

j_gene: TRBJ1-1
v_gene: TRBV29-1
abundance: .
d_gene: TRBD1
CDR3aa: CSVLRQGMSNTEAFF
CDR3nt: TGCAGCGTTCTGAGACAGGGAATGTCGAACACTGAAGCTTTCTTT

j_gene: TRBJ1-5
v_gene: TRBV4-1
abundance: many
d_gene: .
CDR3aa: CASSRTGKGTQNNQPQHF
CDR3nt: TGCGCCAGCAGCCGAACAGGAAAGGGCACCCAGAACAATCAGCCCCAGCATTTT

j_gene: TRBJ2-5
v_gene: TRBV6-1
abundance: .
d_gene: .
CDR3aa: CASRFRPDRETQYF
CDR3nt: TGTGCCAGCAGATTCCGCCCGGACCGAGAGACCCAGTACTTC

j_gene: TRBJ2-1
v_gene: TRBV12-3/TRBV12-4
abundance: .
d_gene: TRBD2
CDR3aa: CASSSRAGERNEQFF
CDR3nt: TGTGCCAGCAGCTCACGAGCGGGAGAAAGAAATGAGCAGTTCTTC

j_gene: TRBJ2-1
v_gene: TRBV9
abundance: few
d_gene: .
CDR3aa: CASSVEGSRWNEQFF
CDR3nt: TGTGCCAGCAGCGTAGAGGGGTCCAGGTGGAATGAGCAGTTCTTC

j_gene: TRBJ2-2
v_gene: TRBV15
abundance: .
d_gene: .
CDR3aa: CATSSTGGGTGELFF
CDR3nt: TGTGCCACCAGCAGCACAGGTGGGGGGACCGGGGAGCTGTTTTTT

j_gene: TRBJ1-1
v_gene: TRBV10-2
abundance: .
d_gene: .
CDR3aa: CASSDVRGVGTEAFF
CDR3nt: TGCGCCAGCAGTGATGTAAGAGGGGTGGGCACTGAAGCTTTCTTT

j_gene: TRBJ2-3
v_gene: TRBV29-1
abundance: few
d_gene: .
CDR3aa: CSVSSRTRSTDTQYF
CDR3nt: TGCAGCGTTTCTTCTCGGACACGGAGCACAGATACGCAGTATTTT

j_gene: TRBJ2-7
v_gene: TRBV29-1
abundance: few
d_gene: TRBD2
CDR3aa: CSVVWTSGVNEQYF
CDR3nt: TGCAGCGTTGTATGGACTAGCGGTGTTAACGAGCAGTACTTC

j_gene: TRBJ1-2
v_gene: TRBV10-2
abundance: few
d_gene: .
CDR3aa: CASSEDIPGYGYTF
CDR3nt: TGCGCCAGCAGTGAGGATATACCTGGCTATGGCTACACCTTC

j_gene: TRBJ2-7
v_gene: TRBV5-1
abundance: .
d_gene: TRBD1
CDR3aa: CASSWTGGASYEQYF
CDR3nt: TGCGCCAGCAGCTGGACAGGGGGCGCATCCTACGAGCAGTACTTC

j_gene: TRBJ2-5
v_gene: TRBV7-9
abundance: few
d_gene: .
CDR3aa: CASSSNRHRLQETQYF
CDR3nt: TGTGCCAGCAGCTCAAATCGGCATCGGCTCCAAGAGACCCAGTACTTC

j_gene: TRBJ2-5
v_gene: TRBV9
abundance: few
d_gene: .
CDR3aa: CASSGRDNQETQYF
CDR3nt: TGTGCCAGCAGCGGACGGGACAATCAAGAGACCCAGTACTTC

j_gene: TRBJ1-4
v_gene: TRBV4-1
abundance: few
d_gene: .
CDR3aa: CASSPWASSNEKLFF
CDR3nt: TGCGCCAGCAGCCCCTGGGCCTCGTCTAATGAAAAACTGTTTTTT

j_gene: TRBJ2-1
v_gene: TRBV20-1
abundance: many
d_gene: TRBD2
CDR3aa: CSAERTSDEQFF
CDR3nt: TGCAGTGCGGAAAGGACTAGCGACGAGCAGTTCTTC

j_gene: TRBJ2-1
v_gene: TRBV20-1
abundance: .
d_gene: TRBD2
CDR3aa: CSEGSGRSSYNEQFF
CDR3nt: TGCAGTGAGGGGAGCGGGAGAAGCTCCTACAATGAGCAGTTCTTC

j_gene: TRBJ2-5
v_gene: TRBV6-2/TRBV6-3
abundance: .
d_gene: TRBD1
CDR3aa: CASSSWTGARETQYF
CDR3nt: TGTGCCAGCAGTTCTTGGACAGGGGCGAGGGAGACCCAGTACTTC

j_gene: TRBJ2-7
v_gene: TRBV10-3
abundance: few
d_gene: .
CDR3aa: CAISESRYEQYF
CDR3nt: TGTGCCATCAGTGAGTCCAGATACGAGCAGTACTTC

j_gene: TRBJ2-3
v_gene: TRBV11-2
abundance: .
d_gene: .
CDR3aa: CASSLLPGSDTQYF
CDR3nt: TGTGCCAGCAGCTTATTACCGGGATCAGATACGCAGTATTTT

j_gene: TRBJ2-5
v_gene: TRBV7-9
abundance: few
d_gene: TRBD2
CDR3aa: CASSPRLAGLETQYF
CDR3nt: TGTGCCAGCAGCCCCCGGCTAGCGGGGTTGGAGACCCAGTACTTC

j_gene: TRBJ2-2
v_gene: TRBV6-2/TRBV6-3
abundance: .
d_gene: .
CDR3aa: CAGSSSFAGELFF
CDR3nt: TGTGCCGGTTCGAGCTCTTTCGCCGGGGAGCTGTTTTTT

j_gene: TRBJ2-1
v_gene: TRBV2
abundance: few
d_gene: .
CDR3aa: CASSYSVEQFF
CDR3nt: TGTGCCAGCAGTTATAGCGTAGAGCAGTTCTTC

j_gene: TRBJ2-2
v_gene: TRBV7-9
abundance: .
d_gene: .
CDR3aa: CASWGGELFF
CDR3nt: TGTGCCAGCTGGGGGGGCGAGCTGTTTTTT

j_gene: TRBJ1-2
v_gene: TRBV11-2
abundance: .
d_gene: .
CDR3aa: CASSLPPGTGVYGYTF
CDR3nt: TGTGCCAGCAGCTTGCCTCCCGGGACTGGGGTCTATGGCTACACCTTC